The 17 T cell receptor beta chains in this list originate from one sample, sequenced in a study of control samples from healthy donors and cancer patients. Some clones are missing from TCRdb's copy, which holds only in-frame ones; the method was immunoSEQ multiplex PCR. The repertoire holds some 130,000 clones, with roughly 92% as singletons. Sequences were obtained from blood. The receptors derive from a young man in good health.

This clone was counted a single time. The chain is built from TRBV7-9 and TRBJ1-1; TRBD1 agrees at 7 bases. CDR3 size: 15 residues. Germline V gives CDR1 SEHNR, CDR2 FQNEAQ (reference sequence). Trimming cost V 5 bases and J 8 bases; bases outside gene matches: 14. The CDR3 loop is CASSPRTGRKLEAFF. The CDR3 DNA sequence: TGTGCCAGCAGCCCAAGGACAGGCCGCAAACTCGAAGCTTTCTTT.

The rearrangement joins TRBV2 to TRBJ1-5; D ambiguous. Deletions cut 1 base from V and 3 bases from J, with 7 bases between. The V gene's germline CDR1 is SNHLY and CDR2 FYNNEI. The CDR3 is 14 residues long. CDR3 region: CASSEEHLNQPQHF. The CDR3 DNA is TGTGCCAGCAGTGAAGAACATCTCAATCAGCCCCAGCATTTT.

The chain is built from TRBV2 and TRBJ1-2; TRBD1 matches 7 bases. Per the germline V gene, CDR1 is SNHLY and CDR2 is FYNNEI. This CDR3 is built from 14 residues. Trimming at V came to 6 bases and at J to 2 bases, leaving 6 bases not matched to a gene. This CDR3 reads CASSPQGLNYGYTF. The CDR3 region has the DNA TGTGCCAGCAGCCCACAGGGGCTGAACTATGGCTACACCTTC. Complete variable domain (other parts from reference TRBV2 and TRBJ1-2): EPEVTQTPSHQVTQMGQEVILRCVPISNHLYFYWYRQILGQKVEFLVSFYNNEISEKSEIFDDQFSVERPDGSNFTLKIRSTKLEDSAMYFCASSPQGLNYGYTFGSGTRLTVV.

The chain combines TRBV11-1 with TRBJ1-2; unclear D gene. Germline CDR1 is SGHAT and CDR2 is FQDESV (reference sequence). The CDR3 totals 13 residues. The V end was cut by 5 bases, the J end by 4 bases, with 11 bases between. Here the CDR3 DNA reads TGTGCCAGCAGCCCCGACCCCACCTATGGCTACACCTTC. It codes for CASSPDPTYGYTF.

The rearrangement uses TRBV9 and TRBJ1-2; a possible D gene is TRBD1 (6 bases). V shed 1 base and J shed 2 bases, with 12 bases lying between them. The germline CDR1 and CDR2 sequences are SGDLS and YYNGEE. The CDR3 covers 15 residues. CDR3 protein: CASSVMDSGNYGYTF. Here the CDR3 DNA reads TGTGCCAGCAGCGTAATGGACAGCGGAAACTATGGCTACACCTTC.

V gene TRBV5-4 combines with J gene TRBJ1-4, with 7 bases lining up with TRBD1. This CDR3 is 14 amino acids long. The V gene end was trimmed by 5 bases and the J gene end by 3 bases; junction bases not matched to a gene: 4. Germline values: CDR1 SGHNT, CDR2 YYREEE (reference sequence). CDR3 DNA sequence: TGTGCCAGCAGTCCCGGGACAGCTAATGAAAAACTGTTTTTT. Encoded protein: CASSPGTANEKLFF.

Comment on this clone: One end of the junction fails to match germline, which may point to a read error. The same CDR3 can be traced to other DNA sequences in this sample. The CDR3 DNA reads TGCGCCAGCAGTTTGGACAGGGCGGCTGGAAACACCATATATTTT. This translates into CASSLDRAAGNTIYF. V usage is TRBV5-1 and J usage is TRBJ1-3; TRBD1 matches at 8 bases. The CDR3 has 15 amino acids. CDR1 is SGHRS and CDR2 is YFSETQ in the germline V gene.

This chain joins TRBV27 and TRBJ2-7; the D is unclear. The germline V gene encodes CDR1 MNHEY and CDR2 SMNVEV (reference sequence). The CDR3 is 16 residues long. V lost 6 bases to trimming and J lost 0 bases, with 18 bases between them. In nucleotides, the CDR3 is TGTGCCAGCAGCCTAAAACCGACCCCCGGCTCCTACGAGCAGTACTTC. It translates to CASSLKPTPGSYEQYF.

This chain connects TRBV28 to TRBJ1-4; no firm D call. Germline CDR1 MDHEN, CDR2 SYDVKM. The V gene lost 0 bases and the J gene lost 5 bases, with 7 bases spanning the gap. The CDR3 totals 14 residues. CDR3 in amino acids: CASSLWTSNEKLFF. DNA for the CDR3: TGTGCCAGCAGTTTATGGACGTCAAATGAAAAACTGTTTTTT.

The chain joins TRBV4-2 to TRBJ2-3; D call uncertain. CDR1 and CDR2 from the germline V gene are LGHNA and YNFKEQ. Trimming pared 1 base from V and 4 bases from J, leaving 12 bases between. The CDR3 has 15 residues. CDR3 in DNA: TGTGCCAGCAGCCAAGTCTCCAGAAGACCAGATACGCAGTATTTT. Amino acids: CASSQVSRRPDTQYF.

The chain recombines TRBV6-6 with TRBJ2-2, with D uncertain. V lost 0 bases, J lost 1 base, and 6 bases lay in between. The CDR3 loop spans 15 amino acids. From germline, CDR1 is MNHNY and CDR2 SVGAGI (reference sequence). CDR3 coding DNA: TGTGCCAGCAGTTACTCACCAGAGAACACCGGGGAGCTGTTTTTT. Amino acids: CASSYSPENTGELFF.

The J gene is TRBJ2-7, the V gene TRBV7-9; D ambiguous. The CDR3 totals 12 residues. V lost 3 bases to trimming and J lost 5 bases, with 8 bases between them. CDR1 is SEHNR, CDR2 FQNEAQ, per germline (reference sequence). This CDR3 reads CASSLGQNEQYF. The CDR3, as DNA: TGTGCCAGCAGCTTGGGTCAGAACGAGCAGTACTTC.

The chain combines TRBV5-4 with TRBJ2-7; D gene uncertain. The CDR3 contains 13 residues. Trimming took off 0 bases at V and 1 base at J, with 5 bases between the two ends. The germline CDR1 and CDR2 sequences are SGHNT and YYREEE (reference sequence). The CDR3 protein is CASSLATSYEQYF. The CDR3 region has the DNA TGTGCCAGCAGCTTGGCGACATCCTACGAGCAGTACTTC.

The rearrangement links TRBV7-2 to TRBJ2-2, with D possibly being TRBD1 or TRBD2 (6 bases each). V was trimmed by 3 bases and J by 2 bases, leaving 13 bases between them. CDR1 is SGHTA and CDR2 is FQGNSA in the germline V gene. The CDR3 is made up of 16 amino acids. Here the CDR3 DNA reads TGTGCCAGCAGCTTTAGGGGGGCACGAAACACCGGGGAGCTGTTTTTT. Translating gives CASSFRGARNTGELFF.

The J gene is TRBJ1-1, the V gene TRBV14, with D maybe TRBD1 (5 bases). Germline CDR1 is SGHDN and CDR2 is FVKESK. This CDR3 region has 12 residues. Trimming removed 1 base at V and 5 bases at J, with 5 bases between. This CDR3 is CASSQAGTEAFF. CDR3 nucleotide sequence: TGTGCCAGCAGCCAAGCAGGGACTGAAGCTTTCTTT.

The V call is TRBV3-1 (or the pseudogene TRBV3-2), the J call TRBJ1-6; D unclear. Trimming removed 1 base at V and 7 bases at J, with 8 bases between. The CDR3 is made up of 14 amino acids. CDR1 LGHDT and CDR2 YNNKEL come from the germline V gene (reference sequence). The chain's CDR3 is CASSQGGRNSPLHF. The CDR3 DNA sequence: TGTGCCAGCAGCCAAGGCGGCCGGAATTCACCCCTCCACTTT.

DNA of the CDR3: TGTGCCAGTTCACGGACAGCCGGACCCTACGAGCAGTACTTC. Translated, it gives CASSRTAGPYEQYF. The chain is built from TRBV19 and TRBJ2-7; D possibly corresponds to TRBD1 (6 bases). The V gene lost 8 bases and the J gene lost 2 bases, with 16 bases spanning the gap. Germline values: CDR1 LNHDA, CDR2 SQIVND (reference sequence). There are 14 residues in the CDR3.